These 8 T cell receptor beta chains were sequenced from one sample in a study of cytomegalovirus exposure and HLA in healthy donors. Vbeta (60) and Jbeta (13) primers were used in the PCR. Some clones are missing from TCRdb's copy, which holds only in-frame ones; the method was immunoSEQ multiplex PCR. The profile shows over 130,000 clones, over 75% of them singletons. Sequences were obtained from PBMCs. These TCRs come from a female donor in good health and CMV-seronegative.

The chain is built from TRBV5-5 and TRBJ2-7, with 12 bases aligning to TRBD2. J gave up 1 base and V 0 bases, and 2 bases lay outside the gene matches. CDR1 is SGHKS and CDR2 is YYEKEE in the germline V gene (reference sequence). This CDR3 is built from 16 residues. CDR3 loop: CASSLETSGGSYEQYF. CDR3 nucleotides: TGTGCCAGCAGCTTGGAAACTAGCGGGGGGTCCTACGAGCAGTACTTC.

This rearrangement joins TRBV5-1 to TRBJ2-1; perhaps TRBD2 as D (6 bases). Germline CDR1 SGHRS, CDR2 YFSETQ. The V gene lost 5 bases and the J gene lost 9 bases, with 18 bases spanning the gap. The CDR3 totals 14 residues. This CDR3 is CASSGGNSRSEQFF. In DNA form, the CDR3 reads TGCGCCAGCAGTGGCGGGAACTCCCGGAGTGAGCAGTTCTTC.

The CDR3 nucleotides read TGTGCCAGCCTTTCCCGGGACAGGCCCTACGAGCAGTACTTC. This gives the protein CASLSRDRPYEQYF. V gene TRBV18 combines with J gene TRBJ2-7; 8 bases fit TRBD1. This CDR3 has 14 amino acids. Per germline, CDR1 KGHSH and CDR2 LQKENI. The ends lost 8 bases at V and 2 bases at J; junction bases unmatched: 8.

V is TRBV5-1 and J is TRBJ2-1; D remains ambiguous. Trimming shortened V by 4 bases and J by 2 bases, and 7 bases separated the two germline ends. The CDR3 consists of 13 residues. The germline gives CDR1 SGHRS, CDR2 YFSETQ. The CDR3 region has the DNA TGCGCCAGCAGCATCCCAACCTACAATGAGCAGTTCTTC. It translates to CASSIPTYNEQFF. Full variable domain (outside the CDR3, taken from reference TRBV5-1 and TRBJ2-1): KAGVTQTPRYLIKTRGQQVTLSCSPISGHRSVSWYQQTPGQGLQFLFEYFSETQRNKGNFPGRFSGRQFSNSRSEMNVSTLELGDSALYLCASSIPTYNEQFFGPGTRLTVL.

The chain is built from TRBV29-1 and TRBJ2-3; 9 nucleotides align to TRBD1. Germline-derived CDR1 and CDR2 are SQVTM and ANQGSEA. This CDR3 comprises 13 residues. The V gene end was trimmed by 4 bases and the J gene end by 4 bases; junction bases not matched to a gene: 3. The chain's CDR3 is CSVGTGVADTQYF. In DNA form, the CDR3 reads TGCAGCGTTGGGACAGGGGTTGCAGATACGCAGTATTTT.

This chain joins TRBV27 and TRBJ2-6, with 8 bases aligning to TRBD2. Germline CDR1 reads MNHEY; CDR2 reads SMNVEV (reference sequence). CDR3 length: 18 residues. With 6 bases clipped from V and 0 bases from J, the junction kept 10 bases outside the gene matches. CDR3 sequence reads: CASSNLAGSSSGANVLTF. The CDR3 coding sequence is TGTGCCAGCAGCAACTTAGCGGGGTCCAGCTCTGGGGCCAACGTCCTGACTTTC.

The chain is built from TRBV28 and TRBJ1-4, with D hard to call. From germline, CDR1 is MDHEN and CDR2 SYDVKM. The V and J ends lost 3 bases and 2 bases respectively, with 10 bases between them. CDR3 length: 15 amino acids. CDR3 nucleotide sequence: TGTGCCAGCAGTTTTTTTCCGGGGACTAATGAAAAACTGTTTTTT. It is translated as CASSFFPGTNEKLFF.

The V call is TRBV2, the J call TRBJ2-7; D ambiguous. V was cut by 1 base and J by 4 bases, with 14 bases left in between. The CDR3 contains 15 residues. In germline, CDR1 is SNHLY, CDR2 FYNNEI. This CDR3 reads CASSEGIPVTYEQYF. The CDR3 DNA is TGTGCCAGCAGTGAAGGTATTCCTGTCACTTACGAGCAGTACTTC.